The 10 T cell receptor beta chains in this list originate from one sample, sequenced in a study of T cells in Graves' hyperthyroidism and ophthalmopathy. Regions amplified from RNA transcripts were the TCR beta CDR3 regions. Initially, a first-round RT-PCR of the TCR CDR3 employed the HTBI primer set. TCRdb analysed the multiplex PCR reads with MiXCR anew, one entry per CDR3 protein. The repertoire consists of some 400,000 distinct CDR3 sequences, with about 18% occurring once and the leading ten covering 3% to 4.5%. Input material: blood. These receptors all come from a woman younger than 35 with Graves' hyperthyroidism.

This clonotype was detected ten times or more. The chain recombines TRBV15 with TRBJ1-5; D not resolved. The CDR3 sequence is 13 residues long. Trimming stripped 0 bases from V and 5 bases from J, with 5 bases between. From germline, CDR1 is LNHNV and CDR2 YYDKDF (reference sequence). CDR3 sequence: CATSRDSYQPQHF. The CDR3 DNA is TGTGCCACCAGCAGAGACAGTTATCAGCCCCAGCATTTT.

There are many counts of this clonotype. The V call is TRBV9, the J call TRBJ1-1; no clear D. The CDR3 has 12 amino acids. V was pared by 0 bases and J by 7 bases, with 7 bases between. Per the germline V gene, CDR1 is SGDLS and CDR2 is YYNGEE. In nucleotides, the CDR3 is TGTGCCAGCAGCGTAGTTGGGCGTGAAGCTTTCTTT. Translation gives CASSVVGREAFF. Supplemented by reference TRBV9 and TRBJ1-1, the full variable domain reads DSGVTQTPKHLITATGQRVTLRCSPRSGDLSVYWYQQSLDQGLQFLIQYYNGEERAKGNILERFSAQQFPDLHSELNLSSLELGDSALYFCASSVVGREAFFGQGTRLTVV.

This clonotype was seen ten or more times. V gene TRBV11-2 combines with J gene TRBJ2-4; 9 bases fit TRBD2. J was trimmed by 2 bases and V by 6 bases; bases with no gene match: 2. This CDR3 spans 14 amino acids. Looked up from germline, CDR1 is SGHAT and CDR2 is FQNNGV. The DNA for the CDR3 is TGTGCCAGCAGGCGGGGGGGGACCAAAAACATTCAGTACTTC. Its protein product is CASRRGGTKNIQYF.

The chain joins TRBV7-2 to TRBJ1-1; D unclear. This CDR3 region has 14 residues. Germline loops: CDR1 SGHTA, CDR2 FQGNSA. V lost 3 bases and J lost 5, with 13 bases in between. CDR3 nucleotides: TGTGCCAGCAGCTTTTGGGGAGTAGATACTGAAGCTTTCTTT. This translates into CASSFWGVDTEAFF.

This clonotype has at least ten counts. The DNA of the CDR3 is TGTGCCAGCAGCGCCGGGACTAGCGGGGGATACGAGCAGTACTTC. Residues: CASSAGTSGGYEQYF. The rearrangement links TRBV11-2 to TRBJ2-7; 14 positions match TRBD2. Unmatched junction bases numbered 4, after V lost 5 bases and J lost 4 bases. Germline CDR1 and CDR2: SGHAT and FQNNGV. The CDR3 spans 15 residues. Together with reference TRBV11-2 and TRBJ2-7, the CDR3 gives the full variable domain: EAGVAQSPRYKIIEKRQSVAFWCNPISGHATLYWYQQILGQGPKLLIQFQNNGVVDDSQLPKDRFSAERLKGVDSTLKIQPAKLEDSAVYLCASSAGTSGGYEQYFGPGTRLTVT.

This clonotype was observed many times. The chain couples TRBV12-3 or TRBV12-4 to TRBJ2-2; D possibly uses TRBD1 or TRBD2 (6 bases each). V lost 2 bases and J 4 bases, leaving 11 bases between the germline ends. CDR3 length equals 15 residues. CDR3 region: CASSLTGGGTGELFF. CDR3 nucleotides: TGTGCCAGCAGTTTAACCGGGGGCGGCACCGGGGAGCTGTTTTTT.

This clonotype has at least ten counts. The chain is built from TRBV9 and TRBJ1-2; D uncertain. Trimming shortened V by 1 base and J by 7 bases, and 11 bases separated the two germline ends. There are 13 residues in the CDR3. Germline CDR1 reads SGDLS; CDR2 reads YYNGEE. CDR3 amino acids: CASSVYDAGGYTF. The CDR3 DNA follows: TGTGCCAGCAGCGTATACGACGCTGGTGGCTACACCTTC.

Of note for this clonotype: A read error may explain this, as a much larger clone is one base away. Because it lacks the conserved phenylalanine or tryptophan at the end, this CDR3 is likely a read error. The chain is built from TRBV12-3 or TRBV12-4 and TRBJ1-2, with unresolved D. The CDR3 is 14 amino acids. V lost 7 bases and J lost 5, with 17 bases in between. The CDR3 protein is CASNHQDFRYGYTY. Here the CDR3 DNA reads TGTGCCAGCAATCATCAGGATTTCCGTTATGGCTACACCTAC.

This clonotype was seen at least ten times. The rearrangement joins TRBV11-2 to TRBJ2-5; possible D gene TRBD1, 5 bases. The V end lost 4 bases, the J end lost 0 bases, and 9 bases lay between the germline ends. From germline, CDR1 is SGHAT and CDR2 FQNNGV. The length of the CDR3 is 14 residues. The CDR3: CASSSDRYQETQYF. The CDR3 DNA sequence: TGTGCCAGCAGCTCCGACAGATACCAAGAGACCCAGTACTTC.

The CDR3 DNA is TGTGCCAGCAGCCGGAGAGGGGGTGATGGCTACACCTTC. Protein sequence: CASSRRGGDGYTF. This sequence joins TRBV3-1 and TRBJ1-2, with D possibly matching TRBD1 (6 bases). The CDR3 length is 13 residues. Trimming left V 4 bases short and J 6 bases short, with 12 bases between. Germline CDR1 is LGHDT and CDR2 is YNNKEL (reference sequence).